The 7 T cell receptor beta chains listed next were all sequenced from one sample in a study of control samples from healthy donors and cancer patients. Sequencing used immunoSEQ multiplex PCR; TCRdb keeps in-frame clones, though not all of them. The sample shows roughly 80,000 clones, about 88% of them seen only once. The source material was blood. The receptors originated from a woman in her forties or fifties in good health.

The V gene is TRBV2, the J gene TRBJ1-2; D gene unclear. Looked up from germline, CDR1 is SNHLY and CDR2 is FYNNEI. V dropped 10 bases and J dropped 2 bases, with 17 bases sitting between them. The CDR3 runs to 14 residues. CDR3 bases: TGTGCCATTATGACCGGCACCCTAAACTATGGCTACACCTTC. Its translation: CAIMTGTLNYGYTF.

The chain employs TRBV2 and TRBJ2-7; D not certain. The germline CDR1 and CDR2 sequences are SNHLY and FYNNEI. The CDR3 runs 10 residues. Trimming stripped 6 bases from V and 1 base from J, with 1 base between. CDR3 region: CASRSYEQYF. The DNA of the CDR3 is TGTGCCAGCAGATCCTACGAGCAGTACTTC.

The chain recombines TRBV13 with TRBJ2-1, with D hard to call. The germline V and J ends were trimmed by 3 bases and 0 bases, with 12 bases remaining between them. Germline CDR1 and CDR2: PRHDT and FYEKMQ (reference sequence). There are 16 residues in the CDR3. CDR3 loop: CASSFYALSSYNEQFF. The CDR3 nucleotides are TGTGCCAGCAGCTTTTACGCGTTAAGCTCCTACAATGAGCAGTTCTTC.

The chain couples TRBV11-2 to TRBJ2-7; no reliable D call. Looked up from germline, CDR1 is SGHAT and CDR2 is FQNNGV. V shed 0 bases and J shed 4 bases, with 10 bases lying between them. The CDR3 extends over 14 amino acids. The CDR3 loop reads CASSLDPPRYEQYF. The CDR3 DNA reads TGTGCCAGCAGCTTAGATCCCCCGAGATACGAGCAGTACTTC.

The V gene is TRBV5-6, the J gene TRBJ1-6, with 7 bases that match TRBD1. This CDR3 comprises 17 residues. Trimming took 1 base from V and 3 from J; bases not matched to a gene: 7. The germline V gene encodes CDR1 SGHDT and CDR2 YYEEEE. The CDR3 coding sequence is TGTGCCAGCAGCTTGAGTATTAGGGACAGCTATAATTCACCCCTCCACTTT. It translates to CASSLSIRDSYNSPLHF.

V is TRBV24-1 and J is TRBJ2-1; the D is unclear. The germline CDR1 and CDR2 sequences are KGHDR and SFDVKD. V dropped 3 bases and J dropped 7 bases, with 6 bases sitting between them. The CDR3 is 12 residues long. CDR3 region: CATSDTRNEQFF. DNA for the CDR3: TGTGCCACCAGTGATACCCGGAATGAGCAGTTCTTC.

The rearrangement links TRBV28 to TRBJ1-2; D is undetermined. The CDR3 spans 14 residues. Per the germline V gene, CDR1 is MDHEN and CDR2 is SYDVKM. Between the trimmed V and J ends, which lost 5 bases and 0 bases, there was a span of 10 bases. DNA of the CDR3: TGTGCCAGCAGTCCACACCCAGCTAACTATGGCTACACCTTC. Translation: CASSPHPANYGYTF.